The 32 T cell receptor beta chains listed next were all sequenced from one sample in a study of blood T cell repertoires in COVID-19. TCRdb's copy holds only in-frame clones and misses some; the assay was immunoSEQ multiplex PCR. The sample gives 250,000 or so clones, more than 75% of which show up once; more than 6.5% is in the top ten. Sequenced: PBMCs or T cells enriched from blood (not recorded which). All receptors come from a woman aged 45 to 65 who had been exposed to COVID-19.

This clone was observed a handful of times. The chain employs TRBV3-1 (or the pseudogene TRBV3-2) and TRBJ2-3; the match to TRBD2 covers 10 bases. Germline V gives CDR1 LGHDT, CDR2 YNNKEL (reference sequence). CDR3 length: 16 amino acids. J was trimmed by 1 base and V by 4 bases; bases with no gene match: 5. The DNA of the CDR3 is TGTGCCAGCAGCCGAACCACTAGCGGGGGCACAGATACGCAGTATTTT. Translation gives CASSRTTSGGTDTQYF.

The rearrangement uses TRBV7-2 and TRBJ1-1; D call uncertain. The V and J ends lost 1 base and 4 bases respectively, with 10 bases between them. Germline V gives CDR1 SGHTA, CDR2 FQGNSA. The CDR3 runs to 14 residues. The CDR3 reads CASSLVGVSTEAFF. The CDR3, as DNA: TGTGCCAGCAGCTTAGTAGGAGTTAGCACTGAAGCTTTCTTT.

The J gene is TRBJ2-3, the V gene TRBV7-9, with 7 bases lining up with TRBD2. The germline V gene has CDR1 SEHNR and CDR2 FQNEAQ (reference sequence). V shed 6 bases and J 1 base; nucleotides not matched to a gene: 10. The CDR3 sequence is 16 residues long. The CDR3 nucleotides are TGTGCCAGCAGTCCGCCCCTTACTAGCGGCACAGATACGCAGTATTTT. Residues: CASSPPLTSGTDTQYF.

J is TRBJ2-6 and V is TRBV7-2; TRBD1 is a possible D gene (5 bases). This CDR3 is built from 17 residues. Germline-derived CDR1 and CDR2 are SGHTA and FQGNSA. With 5 bases removed from V and 7 bases from J, the gap between germline ends came to 21 bases. CDR3 nucleotides: TGTGCCAGCAGCGACGGAAACATCTTCAGGGTCGCCAACGTCCTGACTTTC. Amino acids: CASSDGNIFRVANVLTF. The full variable domain, with the rest looked up from reference TRBV7-2 and TRBJ2-6, is GAGVSQSPSNKVTEKGKDVELRCDPISGHTALYWYRQSLGQGLEFLIYFQGNSAPDKSGLPSDRFSAERTGGSVSTLTIQRTQQEDSAVYLCASSDGNIFRVANVLTFGAGSRLTVL.

The genes are TRBV3-1 (or the pseudogene TRBV3-2) and TRBJ2-4, with D perhaps TRBD2 (5 bases). V was pared by 1 base and J by 7 bases, with 8 bases between. The germline CDR1 and CDR2 sequences are LGHDT and YNNKEL (reference sequence). The length of the CDR3 is 13 residues. This chain's CDR3 is CASSQGRGNIQYF. The CDR3 region has the DNA TGTGCCAGCAGCCAAGGTCGAGGGAACATTCAGTACTTC.

The chain links TRBV6-1 to TRBJ1-1; the D is unclear. The V gene lost 2 bases and the J gene lost 12 bases, with 10 bases spanning the gap. This CDR3 has 11 residues. Germline loops: CDR1 MNHNS, CDR2 SASEGT. CDR3 sequence (DNA): TGTGCCAGCAGTGAATTGCTGGGCCCTTTCTTT. It yields the protein CASSELLGPFF.

This rearrangement joins TRBV11-2 to TRBJ1-6, with 9 bases aligning to TRBD1. V was pared by 7 bases and J by 0 bases, with 4 bases of the junction left unmatched. This CDR3 has 16 residues. CDR1 is SGHAT and CDR2 is FQNNGV in the germline V gene. The CDR3 spells CASTRQGGSYNSPLHF. The CDR3 bases are TGTGCCAGCACCAGACAGGGGGGCTCCTATAATTCACCCCTCCACTTT.

In this sample, this clone turned up a few times. This rearrangement joins TRBV3-1 (or the pseudogene TRBV3-2) to TRBJ1-6, with D perhaps matching TRBD1 (6 bases). This CDR3 contains 16 residues. Germline loops: CDR1 LGHDT, CDR2 YNNKEL (reference sequence). Trimming stripped 6 bases from V and 2 bases from J, with 14 bases between. The CDR3 loop is CASRLTGGTYNSPLHF. In nucleotides, the CDR3 is TGTGCCAGCAGACTAACGGGGGGCACCTATAATTCACCCCTCCACTTT.

The chain uses TRBV24-1 and TRBJ1-6; TRBD1 matches at 9 bases. The CDR3 loop spans 15 amino acids. V lost 2 bases to trimming and J lost 14 bases; unmatched junction nucleotides: 9. Germline CDR1 is KGHDR and CDR2 is SFDVKD. The CDR3: CATSDSRDRERTLHF. The CDR3 coding sequence is TGTGCCACCAGTGATTCCCGGGACAGGGAGAGAACCCTCCACTTT.

The gene calls are TRBV3-1 (or the pseudogene TRBV3-2) and TRBJ1-6; tentatively, D is TRBD1 (6 bases). This CDR3 is 16 amino acids long. Per the germline V gene, CDR1 is LGHDT and CDR2 is YNNKEL (reference sequence). The V end lost 4 bases, the J end lost 7 bases, and 17 bases lay between the germline ends. CDR3 residues: CASSLQGGGTNSPLHF. In nucleotides, the CDR3 is TGTGCCAGCAGCCTACAAGGGGGAGGGACCAATTCACCCCTCCACTTT.

The chain links TRBV19 to TRBJ1-4, with unresolved D. Germline V CDR1 and CDR2: LNHDA, SQIVND (reference sequence). Deletions cut 1 base from V and 3 bases from J, with 9 bases between. The CDR3 consists of 15 residues. This chain's CDR3 is CASSIGGLPNEKLFF. The CDR3 DNA follows: TGTGCCAGTAGTATAGGAGGGCTACCTAATGAAAAACTGTTTTTT.

This clone was seen a handful of times. The V and J genes are TRBV4-1 and TRBJ1-4, with D possibly being TRBD1 (6 bases). CDR1 and CDR2 from the germline V gene are MGHRA and YSYEKL. The CDR3 sequence is 16 residues long. V was trimmed by 0 bases and J by 8 bases, leaving 16 bases between them. CDR3 bases: TGCGCCAGCAGCCAAGATCCACAGGCCAGGGGCGAAAAACTGTTTTTT. It yields the protein CASSQDPQARGEKLFF.

This chain joins TRBV19 and TRBJ1-2; 10 nucleotides align to TRBD1. Germline V gives CDR1 LNHDA, CDR2 SQIVND (reference sequence). With V trimmed by 4 bases and J by 6 bases, 8 bases remained unmatched. This CDR3 comprises 15 residues. CDR3: CASSTNRGTGDGYTF. DNA of the CDR3: TGTGCCAGTAGTACTAATCGGGGGACAGGGGATGGCTACACCTTC.

The chain is built from TRBV15 and TRBJ2-3; TRBD1 aligns across 10 bases. The CDR3 contains 14 residues. After removal of 6 bases from V and 4 bases from J, the junction contained 4 bases not matched to a gene. Germline assignment: CDR1 LNHNV and CDR2 YYDKDF (reference sequence). CDR3 amino acids: CATSGQGDSDTQYF. The CDR3 coding sequence is TGTGCCACCAGTGGACAGGGGGATTCAGATACGCAGTATTTT.

This clone has just a few counts. V gene TRBV20-1 combines with J gene TRBJ2-5, with TRBD1 identical over 8 bases. From germline, CDR1 is DFQATT and CDR2 SNEGSKA (reference sequence). Trimming at V came to 6 bases and at J to 4 bases, leaving 1 base not matched to a gene. The CDR3 contains 11 residues. CDR3 sequence: CSADRVETQYF. The DNA for the CDR3 is TGCAGTGCGGACAGGGTAGAGACCCAGTACTTC.

The chain combines TRBV28 with TRBJ1-2; 7 nucleotides match TRBD1. Trimming removed 5 bases from V and 8 bases from J; junction bases left unmatched: 14. The germline gives CDR1 MDHEN, CDR2 SYDVKM. CDR3 length: 15 amino acids. CDR3 residues: CASSPADRVWVGYTF. CDR3 DNA: TGTGCCAGCAGTCCGGCTGACAGGGTTTGGGTCGGCTACACCTTC.

The gene calls are TRBV29-1 and TRBJ2-4; D is perhaps TRBD1 (6 bases). The CDR3 is 11 amino acids. CDR1 is SQVTM, CDR2 ANQGSEA, per germline. V was shortened by 7 bases and J by 6 bases, with 10 bases between the two germline ends. CDR3 sequence (DNA): TGCAGCGCGATCAGGGGAAACATTCAGTACTTC. Its protein is CSAIRGNIQYF. Full variable domain (missing parts from reference TRBV29-1 and TRBJ2-4): SAVISQKPSRDICQRGTSLTIQCQVDSQVTMMFWYRQQPGQSLTLIATANQGSEATYESGFVIDKFPISRPNLTFSTLTVSNMSPEDSSIYLCSAIRGNIQYFGAGTRLSVL.

This clone was found a few times. The genes are TRBV27 and TRBJ2-1; a weak D match, TRBD1 (5 bases). The CDR3 contains 15 residues. V gave up 2 bases and J gave up 7 bases, with 15 bases separating them. Germline assignment: CDR1 MNHEY and CDR2 SMNVEV (reference sequence). Written as DNA, the CDR3 is TGTGCCAGCAGTTTACAGTGGCAGGGTGGGAATGAGCAGTTCTTC. Translated: CASSLQWQGGNEQFF.

The chain joins TRBV7-2 to TRBJ2-7; 8 positions agree with TRBD2. Germline V lookup: CDR1 SGHTA, CDR2 FQGNSA. The length of the CDR3 is 14 residues. The J segment lost 0 bases and the V segment lost 2 bases, leaving 0 bases of the junction unmatched. The CDR3 here is CASSLSGSSYEQYF. The CDR3 DNA is TGTGCCAGCAGCTTAAGCGGGAGCTCCTACGAGCAGTACTTC.

V and J are TRBV12-3 or TRBV12-4 and TRBJ2-7; perhaps TRBD1 as D (6 bases). V was pared by 4 bases and J by 7 bases, with 14 bases between. The CDR3 covers 13 residues. The CDR3 DNA reads TGTGCCAGCAGTTACTACAGGGTCGGGGAGCAGTACTTC. It codes for CASSYYRVGEQYF.

The chain combines TRBV11-2 with TRBJ1-1; 8 bases agree with TRBD1. With 5 bases clipped from V and 6 bases from J, the junction kept 8 bases outside the gene matches. CDR1 SGHAT and CDR2 FQNNGV come from the germline V gene. The CDR3 contains 14 residues. The chain's CDR3 is CASSVGQGIAEAFF. CDR3 DNA: TGTGCCAGCAGCGTCGGACAGGGAATCGCTGAAGCTTTCTTT.

The count of this clone is one. The rearrangement uses TRBV19 and TRBJ1-5, with D maybe TRBD1 (6 bases). Trimming shortened V by 3 bases and J by 11 bases, and 17 bases separated the two germline ends. The CDR3 is 14 amino acids. Germline V gene data show CDR1 as LNHDA and CDR2 as SQIVND (reference sequence). The CDR3 DNA follows: TGTGCCAGTAGTATTGACAGGACCTTACGGACCCAGCATTTT. The encoded protein is CASSIDRTLRTQHF.

The rearrangement links TRBV2 to TRBJ1-4, with 9 bases lining up with TRBD1. Per germline, CDR1 SNHLY and CDR2 FYNNEI. CDR3 size: 19 residues. Trimming took 1 base from V and 6 from J; bases not matched to a gene: 15. The CDR3 region is CASSEEADRGGREDEKLFF. The CDR3 bases are TGTGCCAGCAGTGAAGAGGCTGACAGGGGGGGTAGAGAGGATGAAAAACTGTTTTTT.

This clone was seen once. V usage is TRBV19 and J usage is TRBJ2-5; possibly TRBD1 for D (5 bases). The CDR3 is made up of 13 amino acids. Germline V CDR1 and CDR2: LNHDA, SQIVND (reference sequence). The V end lost 2 bases, the J end lost 2 bases, and 6 bases lay between the germline ends. The CDR3 loop reads CASSIRGQETQYF. The CDR3 DNA follows: TGTGCCAGTAGTATAAGGGGTCAAGAGACCCAGTACTTC. Full variable domain (rest looked up from reference TRBV19 and TRBJ2-5): DGGITQSPKYLFRKEGQNVTLSCEQNLNHDAMYWYRQDPGQGLRLIYYSQIVNDFQKGDIAEGYSVSREKKESFPLTVTSAQKNPTAFYLCASSIRGQETQYFGPGTRLLVL.

This clone was seen a single time. V usage is TRBV9 and J usage is TRBJ2-1; 10 nucleotides match TRBD2. CDR1 and CDR2 from the germline V gene are SGDLS and YYNGEE. Trimming cost V 4 bases and J 10 bases; bases outside gene matches: 11. CDR3 size: 15 residues. CDR3 protein: CASSPQGLALGEQFF. The CDR3 nucleotides read TGTGCCAGCAGCCCCCAGGGACTAGCGTTGGGGGAGCAGTTCTTC.

The chain has TRBV13 and TRBJ1-1; D possibly corresponds to TRBD1 (6 bases). Trimming removed 5 bases at V and 8 bases at J, with 12 bases between. This CDR3 has 12 amino acids. Germline V gene data show CDR1 as PRHDT and CDR2 as FYEKMQ (reference sequence). In DNA, the CDR3 is TGTGCCAGCAGCCTTTGGACAGCAGAAGCTTTCTTT. It translates to CASSLWTAEAFF.

A remark on this clone: The sample carries other DNA sequences with the same CDR3. The V gene is TRBV9, the J gene TRBJ2-6; a possible D gene is TRBD1 (5 bases). This CDR3 has 16 residues. Trimming shortened V by 3 bases and J by 0 bases, and 10 bases separated the two germline ends. The germline V gene encodes CDR1 SGDLS and CDR2 YYNGEE. The CDR3 sequence: CASSATGSSGANVLTF. The CDR3 nucleotides read TGTGCCAGCAGCGCTACAGGTTCCTCTGGGGCCAACGTCCTGACTTTC.

The rearrangement uses TRBV13 and TRBJ2-3; 10 bases align to TRBD2. The length of the CDR3 is 17 residues. Germline V CDR1 and CDR2: PRHDT, FYEKMQ (reference sequence). V gave up 1 base and J gave up 3 bases; unmatched junction bases: 7. CDR3 coding DNA: TGTGCCAGCAGCTTAGTTAAGCGGGGGGGCTCAACAGATACGCAGTATTTT. Protein: CASSLVKRGGSTDTQYF. Together with reference TRBV13 and TRBJ2-3, the CDR3 gives the full variable domain: AAGVIQSPRHLIKEKRETATLKCYPIPRHDTVYWYQQGPGQDPQFLISFYEKMQSDKGSIPDRFSAQQFSDYHSELNMSSLELGDSALYFCASSLVKRGGSTDTQYFGPGTRLTVL.

The gene calls are TRBV11-2 and TRBJ1-1, with 7 bases lining up with TRBD1. V shed 2 bases and J 7 bases; nucleotides not matched to a gene: 13. From germline, CDR1 is SGHAT and CDR2 FQNNGV. The CDR3 covers 16 residues. CDR3 DNA sequence: TGTGCCAGCAGCTTACAGGCCCCAGGGGGTTTGGGTGAAGCTTTCTTT. This translates into CASSLQAPGGLGEAFF.

CDR3 residues: CASSVVPRETQYF. DNA for the CDR3: TGTGCCAGCAGCGTGGTCCCCAGGGAGACCCAGTACTTC. The chain is built from TRBV9 and TRBJ2-5; D gene unclear. The CDR3 length is 13 residues. With 2 bases removed from V and 5 bases from J, the gap between germline ends came to 10 bases. Germline CDR1 reads SGDLS; CDR2 reads YYNGEE.

The CDR3 is CASSESVTYTGELFF. Here the CDR3 DNA reads TGTGCCAGCAGTGAATCGGTGACATACACCGGGGAGCTGTTTTTT. This chain joins TRBV6-1 and TRBJ2-2; D is unclear. The V and J ends lost 2 bases and 3 bases respectively, with 10 bases between them. From germline, CDR1 is MNHNS and CDR2 SASEGT. The CDR3 length is 15 residues.

V and J are TRBV11-3 and TRBJ2-3, with 10 bases identical to TRBD1. The germline CDR1 and CDR2 sequences are SGHNT and YENEEA. The V and J ends lost 2 bases and 6 bases, in that order; junction bases with no gene match: 8. The CDR3 covers 16 residues. Here the CDR3 reads CASSLISGQGTDTQYF. CDR3 nucleotide sequence: TGTGCCAGCAGCTTAATATCGGGACAGGGGACCGATACGCAGTATTTT.